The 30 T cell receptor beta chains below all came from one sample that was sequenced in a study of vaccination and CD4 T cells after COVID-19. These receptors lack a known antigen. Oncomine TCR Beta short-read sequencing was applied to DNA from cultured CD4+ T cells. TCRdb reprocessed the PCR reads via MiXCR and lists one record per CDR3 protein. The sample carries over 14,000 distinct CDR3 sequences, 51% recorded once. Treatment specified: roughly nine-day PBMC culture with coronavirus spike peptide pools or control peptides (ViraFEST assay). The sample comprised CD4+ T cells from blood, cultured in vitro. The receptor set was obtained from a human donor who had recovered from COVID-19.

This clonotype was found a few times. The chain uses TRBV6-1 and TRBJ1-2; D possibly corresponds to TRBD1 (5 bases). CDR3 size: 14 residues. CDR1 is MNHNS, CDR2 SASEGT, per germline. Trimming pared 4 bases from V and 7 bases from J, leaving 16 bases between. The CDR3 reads CASSGGTKRPGYTF. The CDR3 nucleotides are TGTGCCAGCAGTGGAGGGACGAAAAGGCCTGGCTACACCTTC.

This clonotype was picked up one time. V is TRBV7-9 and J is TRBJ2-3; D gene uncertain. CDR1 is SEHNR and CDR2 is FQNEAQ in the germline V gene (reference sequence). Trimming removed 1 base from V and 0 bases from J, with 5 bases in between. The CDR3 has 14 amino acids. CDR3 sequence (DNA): TGTGCCAGCAGCTTAGGCGACAGCACAGATACGCAGTATTTT. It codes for CASSLGDSTDTQYF.

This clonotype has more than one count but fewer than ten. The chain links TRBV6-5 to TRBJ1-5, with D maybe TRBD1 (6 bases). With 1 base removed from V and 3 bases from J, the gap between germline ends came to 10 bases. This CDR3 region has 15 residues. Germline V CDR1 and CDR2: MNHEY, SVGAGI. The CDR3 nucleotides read TGTGCCAGCAGTTACTTGGGGGGGCCCAATCAGCCCCAGCATTTT. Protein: CASSYLGGPNQPQHF.

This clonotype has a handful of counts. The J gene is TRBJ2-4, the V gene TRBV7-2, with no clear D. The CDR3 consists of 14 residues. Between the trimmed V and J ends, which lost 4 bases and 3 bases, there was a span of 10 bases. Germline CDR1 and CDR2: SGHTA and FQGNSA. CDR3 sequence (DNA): TGTGCCAGCAGCTCTGTGATGGTCAAAAACATTCAGTACTTC. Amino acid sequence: CASSSVMVKNIQYF.

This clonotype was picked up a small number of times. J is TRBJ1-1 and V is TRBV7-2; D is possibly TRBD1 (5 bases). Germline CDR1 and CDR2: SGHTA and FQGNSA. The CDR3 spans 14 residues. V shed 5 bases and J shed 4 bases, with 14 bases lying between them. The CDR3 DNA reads TGTGCCAGCAGCCTGACCAGAGGGGTCACTGAAGCTTTCTTT. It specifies CASSLTRGVTEAFF.

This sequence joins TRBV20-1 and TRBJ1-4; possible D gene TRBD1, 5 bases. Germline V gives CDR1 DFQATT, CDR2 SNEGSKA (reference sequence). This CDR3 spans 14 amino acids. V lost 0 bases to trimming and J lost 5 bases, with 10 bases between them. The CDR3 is CSARDTRTNEKLFF. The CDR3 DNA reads TGCAGTGCTAGAGATACCCGGACAAATGAAAAACTGTTTTTT.

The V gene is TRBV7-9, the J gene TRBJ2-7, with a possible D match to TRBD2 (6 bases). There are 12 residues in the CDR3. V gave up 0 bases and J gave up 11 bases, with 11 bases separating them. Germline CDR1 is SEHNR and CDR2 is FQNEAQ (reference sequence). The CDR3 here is CASSLAEGEEYF. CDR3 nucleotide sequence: TGTGCCAGCAGCTTAGCGGAAGGGGAGGAGTACTTC.

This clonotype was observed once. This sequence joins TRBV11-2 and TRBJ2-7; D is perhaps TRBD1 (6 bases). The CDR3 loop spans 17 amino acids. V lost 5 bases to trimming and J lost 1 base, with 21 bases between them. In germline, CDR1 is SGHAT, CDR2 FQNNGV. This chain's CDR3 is CASSPLTGSRDSYEQYF. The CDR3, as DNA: TGTGCCAGCAGCCCACTAACAGGGTCAAGGGATTCCTACGAGCAGTACTTC.

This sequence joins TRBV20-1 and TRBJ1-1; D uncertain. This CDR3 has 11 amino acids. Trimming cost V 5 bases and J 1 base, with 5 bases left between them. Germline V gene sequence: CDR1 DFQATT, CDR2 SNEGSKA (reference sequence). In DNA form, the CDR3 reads TGCAGTGCTTACGGGAACACTGAAGCTTTCTTT. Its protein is CSAYGNTEAFF.

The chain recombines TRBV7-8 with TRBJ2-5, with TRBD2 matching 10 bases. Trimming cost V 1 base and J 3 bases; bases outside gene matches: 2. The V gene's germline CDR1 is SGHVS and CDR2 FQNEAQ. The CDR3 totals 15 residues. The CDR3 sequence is CASSLGLAGEETQYF. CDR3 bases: TGTGCCAGCAGCTTAGGACTAGCGGGCGAAGAGACCCAGTACTTC.

CDR3 in DNA: TGTGCCAGCAGCTCGCGACAGGGGGGCACAGATACGCAGTATTTT. It is translated as CASSSRQGGTDTQYF. The chain recombines TRBV7-2 with TRBJ2-3; 9 bases are a match to TRBD1. The germline gives CDR1 SGHTA, CDR2 FQGNSA. V was pared by 4 bases and J by 1 base, with 3 bases of the junction left unmatched. The CDR3 length is 15 residues.

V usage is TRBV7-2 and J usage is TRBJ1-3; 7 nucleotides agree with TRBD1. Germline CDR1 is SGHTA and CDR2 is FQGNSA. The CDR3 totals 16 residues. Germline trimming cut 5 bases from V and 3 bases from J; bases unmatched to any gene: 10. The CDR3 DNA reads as TGTGCCAGCAGCGCAACACAGGGGCGCGGTGGAAACACCATATATTTT. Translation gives CASSATQGRGGNTIYF.

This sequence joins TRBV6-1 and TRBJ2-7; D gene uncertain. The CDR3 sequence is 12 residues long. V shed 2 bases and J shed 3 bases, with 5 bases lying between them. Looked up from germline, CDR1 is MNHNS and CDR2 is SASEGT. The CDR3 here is CASSELDYEQYF. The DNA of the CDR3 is TGTGCCAGCAGTGAACTAGACTACGAGCAGTACTTC.

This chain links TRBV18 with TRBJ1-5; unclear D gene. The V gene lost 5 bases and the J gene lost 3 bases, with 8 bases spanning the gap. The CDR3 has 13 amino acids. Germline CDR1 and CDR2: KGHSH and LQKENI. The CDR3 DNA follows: TGTGCCAGCTCAGAATCCCCCAATCAGCCCCAGCATTTT. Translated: CASSESPNQPQHF. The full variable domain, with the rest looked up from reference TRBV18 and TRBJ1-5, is NAGVMQNPRHLVRRRGQEARLRCSPMKGHSHVYWYRQLPEEGLKFMVYLQKENIIDESGMPKERFSAEFPKEGPSILRIQQVVRGDSAAYFCASSESPNQPQHFGDGTRLSIL.

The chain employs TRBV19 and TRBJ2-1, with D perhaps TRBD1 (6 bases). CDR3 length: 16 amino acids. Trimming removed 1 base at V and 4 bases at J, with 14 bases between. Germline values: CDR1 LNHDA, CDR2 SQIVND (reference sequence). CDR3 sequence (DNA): TGTGCCAGTAGTATAGGGCGCTCCCAGGGGTACAATGAGCAGTTCTTC. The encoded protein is CASSIGRSQGYNEQFF.

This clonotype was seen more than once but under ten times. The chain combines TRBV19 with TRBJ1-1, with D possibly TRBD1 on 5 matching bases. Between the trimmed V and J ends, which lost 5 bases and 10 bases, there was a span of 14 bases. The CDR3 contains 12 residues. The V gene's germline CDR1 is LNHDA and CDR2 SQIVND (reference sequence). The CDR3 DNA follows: TGTGCCAGTAGTCCCCAGACAGCGCGAGCTTTCTTT. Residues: CASSPQTARAFF.

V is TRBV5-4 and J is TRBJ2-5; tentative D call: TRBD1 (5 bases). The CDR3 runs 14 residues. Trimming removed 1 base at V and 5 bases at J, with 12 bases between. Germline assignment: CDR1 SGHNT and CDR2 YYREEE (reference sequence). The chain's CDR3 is CASSLSGNRETQYF. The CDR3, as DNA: TGTGCCAGCAGCTTGTCAGGGAATAGGGAGACCCAGTACTTC. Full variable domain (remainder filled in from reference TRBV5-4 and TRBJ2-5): ETGVTQSPTHLIKTRGQQVTLRCSSQSGHNTVSWYQQALGQGPQFIFQYYREEENGRGNFPPRFSGLQFPNYSSELNVNALELDDSALYLCASSLSGNRETQYFGPGTRLLVL.

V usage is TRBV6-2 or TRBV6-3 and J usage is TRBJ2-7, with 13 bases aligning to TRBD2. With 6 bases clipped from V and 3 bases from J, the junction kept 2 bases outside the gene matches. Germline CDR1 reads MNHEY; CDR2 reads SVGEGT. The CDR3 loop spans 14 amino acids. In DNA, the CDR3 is TGTGCCAGCAGCCGGACTAGCGGGAGCTACGAGCAGTACTTC. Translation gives CASSRTSGSYEQYF.

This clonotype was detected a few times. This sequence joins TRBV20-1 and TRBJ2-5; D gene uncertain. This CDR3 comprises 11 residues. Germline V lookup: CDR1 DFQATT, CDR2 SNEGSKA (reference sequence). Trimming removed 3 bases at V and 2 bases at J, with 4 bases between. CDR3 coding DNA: TGCAGTGCTAGCGATCAAGAGACCCAGTACTTC. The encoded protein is CSASDQETQYF.

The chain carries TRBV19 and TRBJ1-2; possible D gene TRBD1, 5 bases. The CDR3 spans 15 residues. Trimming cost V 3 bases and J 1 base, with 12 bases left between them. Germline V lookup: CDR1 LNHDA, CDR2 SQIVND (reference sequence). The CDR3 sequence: CASSILRGGNYGYTF. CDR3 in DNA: TGTGCCAGTAGTATTCTCCGGGGGGGTAACTATGGCTACACCTTC. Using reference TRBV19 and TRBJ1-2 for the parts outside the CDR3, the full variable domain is DGGITQSPKYLFRKEGQNVTLSCEQNLNHDAMYWYRQDPGQGLRLIYYSQIVNDFQKGDIAEGYSVSREKKESFPLTVTSAQKNPTAFYLCASSILRGGNYGYTFGSGTRLTVV.

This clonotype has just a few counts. CDR3 coding DNA: TGCAGTGCTAGAGATACGGCAGGGGAATATGGCTACACCTTC. It translates to CSARDTAGEYGYTF. The genes are TRBV20-1 and TRBJ1-2; tentatively, D is TRBD1 (6 bases). CDR3 length equals 14 residues. Germline V CDR1 and CDR2: DFQATT, SNEGSKA (reference sequence). Trimming left V 0 bases short and J 5 bases short, with 13 bases between.

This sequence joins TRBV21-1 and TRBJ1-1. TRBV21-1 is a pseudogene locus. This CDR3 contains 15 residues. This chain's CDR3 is CASSTHHREGTEAFF. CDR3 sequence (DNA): TGTGCCAGCAGCACCCATCACAGGGAGGGGACTGAAGCTTTCTTT.

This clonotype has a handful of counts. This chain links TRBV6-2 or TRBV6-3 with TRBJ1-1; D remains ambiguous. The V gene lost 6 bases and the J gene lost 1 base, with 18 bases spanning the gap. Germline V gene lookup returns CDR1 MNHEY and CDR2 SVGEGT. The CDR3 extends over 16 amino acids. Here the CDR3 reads CASSKTNRVQNTEAFF. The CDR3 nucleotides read TGTGCCAGCAGCAAGACCAACCGGGTGCAGAACACTGAAGCTTTCTTT.

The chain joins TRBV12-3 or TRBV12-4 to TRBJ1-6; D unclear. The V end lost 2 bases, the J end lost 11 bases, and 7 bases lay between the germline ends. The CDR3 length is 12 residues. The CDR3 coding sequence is TGTGCCAGCAGTTTAAGTAGGACACCCCTCCACTTT. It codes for CASSLSRTPLHF.

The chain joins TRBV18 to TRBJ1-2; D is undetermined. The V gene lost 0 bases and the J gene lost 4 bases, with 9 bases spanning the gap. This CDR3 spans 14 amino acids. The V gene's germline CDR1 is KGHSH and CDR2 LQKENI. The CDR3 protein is CASSPPGARYGYTF. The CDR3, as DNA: TGTGCCAGCTCACCACCGGGCGCCCGCTATGGCTACACCTTC.

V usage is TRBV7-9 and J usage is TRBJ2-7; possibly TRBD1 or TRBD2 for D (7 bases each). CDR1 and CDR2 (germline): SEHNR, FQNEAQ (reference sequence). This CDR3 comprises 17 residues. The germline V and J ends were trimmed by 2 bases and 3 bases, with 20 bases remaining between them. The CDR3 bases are TGTGCCAGCAGCTTATCATATCAGGGGGGAGGGTACTACGAGCAGTACTTC. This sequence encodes CASSLSYQGGGYYEQYF.

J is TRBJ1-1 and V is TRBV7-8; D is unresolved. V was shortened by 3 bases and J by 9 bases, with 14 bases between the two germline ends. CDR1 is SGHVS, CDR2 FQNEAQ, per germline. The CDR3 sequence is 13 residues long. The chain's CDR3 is CASSFIVEGKAFF. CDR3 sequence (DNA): TGTGCCAGCAGCTTCATTGTGGAAGGGAAAGCTTTCTTT.

Here the CDR3 reads CASSPGEAAQHF. The CDR3 region has the DNA TGTGCCAGCAGTCCTGGGGAAGCGGCCCAGCATTTT. This chain joins TRBV12-3 or TRBV12-4 and TRBJ1-5; no definite D call. The CDR3 loop spans 12 amino acids. Trimming cost V 5 bases and J 11 bases, with 13 bases left between them.

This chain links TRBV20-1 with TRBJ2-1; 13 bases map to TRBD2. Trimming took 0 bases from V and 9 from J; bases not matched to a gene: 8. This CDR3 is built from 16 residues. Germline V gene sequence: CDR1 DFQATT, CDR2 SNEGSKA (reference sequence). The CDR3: CSARDARTSGSREQFF. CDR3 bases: TGCAGTGCTAGAGATGCTAGGACTAGCGGGAGTCGTGAGCAGTTCTTC.

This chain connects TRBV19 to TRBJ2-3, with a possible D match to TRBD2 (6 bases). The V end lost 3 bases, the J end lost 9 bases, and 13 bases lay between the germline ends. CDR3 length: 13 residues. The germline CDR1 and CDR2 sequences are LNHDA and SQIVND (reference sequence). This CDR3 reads CASSMGREVTQYF. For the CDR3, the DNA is TGTGCCAGTAGTATGGGCAGGGAGGTAACGCAGTATTTT.